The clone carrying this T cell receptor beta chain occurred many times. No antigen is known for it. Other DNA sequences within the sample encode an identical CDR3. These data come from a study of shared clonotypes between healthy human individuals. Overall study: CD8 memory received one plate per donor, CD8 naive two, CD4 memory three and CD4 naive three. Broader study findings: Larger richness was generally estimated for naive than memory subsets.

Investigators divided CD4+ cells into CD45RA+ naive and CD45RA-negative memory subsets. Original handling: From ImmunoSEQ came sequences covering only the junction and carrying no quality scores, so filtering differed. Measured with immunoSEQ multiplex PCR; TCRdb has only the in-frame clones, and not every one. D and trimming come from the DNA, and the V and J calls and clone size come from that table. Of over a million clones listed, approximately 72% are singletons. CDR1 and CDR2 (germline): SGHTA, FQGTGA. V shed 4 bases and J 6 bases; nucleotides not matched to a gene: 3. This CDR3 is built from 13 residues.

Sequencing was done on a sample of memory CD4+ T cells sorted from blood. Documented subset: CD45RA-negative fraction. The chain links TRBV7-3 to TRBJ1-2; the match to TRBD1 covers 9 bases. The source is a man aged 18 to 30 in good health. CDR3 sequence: CASSSGQGNGYTF. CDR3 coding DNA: TGTGCCAGCAGCTCGGGACAGGGAAATGGCTACACCTTC.